Detailed here is one T cell receptor (beta chain). There is no known antigen for this receptor. Per-nucleotide qualities are absent, and no much larger clonotype sits a single base away. This sample stems from a study of blood T cell repertoires in COVID-19 (dated by TCRdb to 2018 to 2020). In terms of the full investigation: The collaborator samples originated in the United States, Italy and Spain and spanned the acute and convalescent phases of COVID-19. The material from the prospective study consisted of cDNA or gDNA derived from T cells, B-cell-depleted T cells, or PBMCs. Subjects who had been exposed to COVID-19, were actively infected with it, or had recovered from it provided the deeply sampled blood TCRbeta repertoires that made up the dataset. The samples were drawn from the first 160 participants of the ongoing ImmuneRACE study and from over 950 subjects provided by 6 global collaborators. Nearly every sample came with metadata listing a de-identified subject ID, COVID-19 status, age in years and sex. Where HLA class I and class II types were available, the types were taken from metadata supplied by the sample provider, not from assay-based typing. The repertoires were released in a freely available public database intended as a resource for research on the immune response to SARS-CoV-2. Summary of the overall study and its limitations: The quantity of clinical and demographic metadata differed by source and by participant and was supplied without curation.

TCRbeta CDR3 regions were amplified from genomic DNA using the immunoSEQ Assay, a bias-controlled multiplex PCR. As for the original processing: Nucleated cell counts per sample were estimated from amplification of reference gene primers within the assay. To quantify the absolute abundance of each unique TCRbeta CDR3 rearrangement, sequence reads were collapsed and filtered. Productive Simpson clonality was computed per sample as the square root of Simpson's diversity index over productive rearrangements. Held by TCRdb, this immuneACCESS table contains in-frame sequences only and omits some clones. Under half of the omission traces to an unresolved V gene where checked; the cause of the rest is unknown. V, J and clone size derive from that table, while D and trimming were established from the DNA sequence. This sample is represented by about 54,000 clones; almost 90% of them were singletons. The ten most abundant clones make up 8.5% of the sample.

Whole blood was collected in K2EDTA tubes by collaborating institutions according to the institutions' own protocols. For TCRbeta analysis, collaborators shipped samples in one of three forms: frozen whole blood, isolated PBMCs, or DNA extracted from either of those sample types. The CDR3 holds 15 amino acids from the cysteine to the phenylalanine. The kept DNA is CDR3 alone, 45 bases in frame from the first base. The V and J ends are trimmed by 1 base and 2 bases, leaving 11 bases between them. The germline V gene encodes CDR1 WSHSY and CDR2 SAAADI. This receptor was identified in a man in his 60s with active COVID-19. Sequencing was done on a sample of peripheral blood. Recombination connected TRBV10-2 to TRBJ1-2; the D region possibly corresponds to TRBD1 (6 bases align). This receptor has the CDR3 CASSEWKDRNYGYTF. The sequenced DNA is TGCGCCAGCAGTGAGTGGAAGGACAGAAACTATGGCTACACCTTC.